The clone carrying this T cell receptor (beta chain) appeared once. The record originates from a study of blood T cell repertoires in COVID-19. Study background: From T cells, B-cell-depleted T cells, or PBMCs came the material, which was cDNA or gDNA.

The CDR3 is 15 amino acids. Germline CDR1 SGHDN, CDR2 FVKESK. The V end lost 4 bases, the J end lost 2 bases, and 9 bases lay between the germline ends. Here immunoSEQ multiplex PCR was the method, and the copy in TCRdb shows in-frame clones only, minus some. This sample carries about 280,000 clones, around 90% of them seen once, and the ten largest clones take around 1.7%. Sequenced sample: PBMCs or T cells enriched from blood (not recorded which). The TCR sequence derives from a woman between 18 and 29 years old with acute COVID-19. This chain connects TRBV14 to TRBJ2-6; D is unclear. DNA for the CDR3: TGTGCCAGCAGCCCCTGGCAAGCTGGGGCCAACGTCCTGACTTTC. Protein: CASSPWQAGANVLTF.